One and the same sample provided the 6 T cell receptor beta chains below, sequenced in a study of cytomegalovirus exposure and HLA in healthy donors. It was with 60 Vbeta and 13 Jbeta primers that the PCR ran. Sequenced by immunoSEQ multiplex PCR; TCRdb stores in-frame clones only, minus some. The sample holds under 110,000 clones, 75% seen once. Sequenced sample: PBMCs. Receptor source: a male donor in good health and CMV-seropositive.

The chain recombines TRBV5-8 with TRBJ2-7; the match to TRBD1 covers 8 bases. The germline gives CDR1 SGHTS, CDR2 YDEGEE. J lost 3 bases, V lost 0 bases, and 11 bases had no gene match. The CDR3 spans 17 residues. CDR3: CASSLGRGTGLNYEQYF. CDR3 nucleotide sequence: TGTGCCAGCAGCTTGGGGAGGGGGACAGGCCTCAACTACGAGCAGTACTTC.

The V gene is TRBV7-6, the J gene TRBJ1-4, with TRBD1 as a possible D gene (6 bases). Trimming left V 3 bases short and J 10 bases short, with 12 bases between. Germline V gene sequence: CDR1 SGHVS, CDR2 FNYEAQ. This CDR3 contains 13 residues. The DNA of the CDR3 is TGTGCCAGCAGCTTCGCTAGGGGGGGAAAACTGTTTTTT. Its translation is CASSFARGGKLFF.

The chain joins TRBV18 to TRBJ2-7; D is possibly TRBD1 (5 bases). Trimming took off 6 bases at V and 3 bases at J, with 18 bases between the two ends. This CDR3 comprises 15 residues. Germline V gene data show CDR1 as KGHSH and CDR2 as LQKENI. In DNA form, the CDR3 reads TGTGCCAGCTCGCCGTCCCGGACACTTAACTACGAGCAGTACTTC. Its protein product is CASSPSRTLNYEQYF.

This clone occurred a few times. The chain carries TRBV2 and TRBJ1-1, with D possibly matching TRBD1 (5 bases). The CDR3 runs 12 residues. Germline lookup yields CDR1 SNHLY and CDR2 FYNNEI. Deletions cut 8 bases from V and 4 bases from J, with 11 bases between. The CDR3 here is CASQGEGTEAFF. The CDR3 DNA reads as TGTGCCAGCCAGGGTGAAGGCACTGAAGCTTTCTTT. Together with reference TRBV2 and TRBJ1-1, the CDR3 gives the full variable domain: EPEVTQTPSHQVTQMGQEVILRCVPISNHLYFYWYRQILGQKVEFLVSFYNNEISEKSEIFDDQFSVERPDGSNFTLKIRSTKLEDSAMYFCASQGEGTEAFFGQGTRLTVV.

The rearrangement links TRBV7-2 to TRBJ2-5; D is uncertain. V was clipped by 2 bases and J by 2 bases, with 6 bases between them. This CDR3 spans 13 amino acids. Germline CDR1 and CDR2: SGHTA and FQGNSA. In DNA form, the CDR3 reads TGTGCCAGCAGCTTATCTAGACAAGAGACCCAGTACTTC. Protein: CASSLSRQETQYF.

J is TRBJ2-5 and V is TRBV13; D unresolved. Trimming removed 2 bases from V and 1 base from J, with 11 bases in between. This CDR3 has 15 amino acids. The germline V gene encodes CDR1 PRHDT and CDR2 FYEKMQ (reference sequence). The CDR3 coding sequence is TGTGCCAGCAGCTTATCTGACTCGGCCCAAGAGACCCAGTACTTC. Translating it yields CASSLSDSAQETQYF.